This entry describes one T cell receptor (beta chain). Its target is unknown. Time point denoted: recipient sample about 28 days before transplant, after cytoreduction. Samples: about 28 days before transplant, then days 30, 100 and 180 after. Measured with immunoSEQ multiplex PCR; TCRdb has only the in-frame clones, and not every one. The sample contains roughly 30,000 clones, roughly 84% of which appear only once. The sample belongs to a study of T cell clonotyping in hematopoietic cell transplantation. Overall study context: Recipient samples before transplant were obtained post-cytoreduction.

Study-level results: Pathologically expanded recipient clonotypes increased progressively from day 30 to day 180 as diversity fell.

CDR1 and CDR2 (germline): MNHEY, SVGAGI. Trimming pared 6 bases from V and 6 bases from J, leaving 11 bases between. This CDR3 spans 12 amino acids. The receptor was derived from a man aged 40-49 years with acute myeloid leukemia. Some clones in this sample may be carry-over from other donors' samples. The gene calls are TRBV6-5 and TRBJ1-1; TRBD1 might be the D (6 bases). The specimen was peripheral blood mononuclear cells, collected before stem cell transplant. CDR3 sequence: CASRGGSPEAFF. The CDR3 coding sequence is TGTGCCAGCAGGGGGGGCAGCCCTGAAGCTTTCTTT.